This T cell receptor (beta chain) was obtained from a study of blood T cell repertoires in COVID-19 (dated by TCRdb to 2018 to 2021). About the study as a whole: Samples covering the acute and convalescent phases of COVID-19 were provided by collaborators in the United States, Italy and Spain. Nearly every sample came with metadata listing a de-identified subject ID, COVID-19 status, age in years and sex. Subjects who had been exposed to COVID-19, were actively infected with it, or had recovered from it provided the deeply sampled blood TCRbeta repertoires that made up the dataset. The material from the prospective study consisted of cDNA or gDNA derived from T cells, B-cell-depleted T cells, or PBMCs. The samples were drawn from two sources: the first 160 participants of the ongoing ImmuneRACE study, and approximately 1,300 subjects contributed by 6 global collaborators. A freely available public database, intended as a resource for researchers studying the immune response to SARS-CoV-2, is where the repertoires were released. Where available, HLA class I and class II types were taken from metadata supplied by the sample provider and were not determined by assay-based typing.

Each collaborating institution followed its own protocols to collect whole blood in K2EDTA tubes. For TCRbeta analysis, collaborators shipped samples in one of three forms: frozen whole blood, isolated PBMCs, or DNA extracted from either of those sample types. Study-wide conclusions, independent of this receptor: The quantity of clinical and demographic metadata differed by source and by participant and was supplied without curation.

TCRbeta CDR3 regions were amplified from genomic DNA by means of the immunoSEQ Assay, a bias-controlled multiplex PCR. The published analysis was carried out like this. Nucleated cell counts per sample were estimated from amplification of reference gene primers within the assay. Sequence reads were collapsed and filtered to measure the absolute abundance of every unique TCRbeta CDR3 rearrangement. For each sample, productive Simpson clonality was calculated as the square root of Simpson's diversity index over productive rearrangements. TCRdb limited this immuneACCESS table to in-frame rearrangements with V and J called. A share of clones is missing; checked studies link under half to unresolved V genes, and the rest is unexplained. V, J and clone size are those of that table, while D and trimming were read from the DNA. This sample lists around 160,000 clones; around 80% were detected once. The ten largest make up roughly 15% of the sample.

Comments on this clone: No cognate antigen has been identified for it. No qualities accompany the bases; no much larger clone lies one base away.

In the germline V gene, CDR1 corresponds to MNHEY and CDR2 to SVGAGI. V is shortened by 7 bases, J by 7 bases, and the region joining them spans 11 bases. The CDR3 runs 13 residues from the cysteine to the phenylalanine. Only the CDR3 DNA stays, 39 bases, in frame from base 1. The sample taken for sequencing was peripheral blood. This receptor was taken from a human donor with acute or convalescent COVID-19. The donor label of this sample is uncertain. The rearranged segments are TRBV6-5 and TRBJ1-6; the D gene identity is not certain. The sequence in DNA is TGTGCCAGCATTTCACTGCCCAATTCACCCCTCCACTTT. Translated, this is CASISLPNSPLHF.